The next 15 T cell receptor beta chains were all read from a single sample in a study of shared T cell receptors in the human thymus. The repertoire was sequenced with immunoSEQ multiplex PCR; TCRdb's copy has only in-frame clones and lacks some. The table records 540,000 or so clones, approximately 80% of them present only once. The sample also formed part of further work on human thymus T cells.

Sequences were obtained from thymocytes. Every receptor here comes from a boy younger than two with a congenital heart defect.

V and J are TRBV18 and TRBJ2-5, with D unclear. V was shortened by 0 bases and J by 2 bases, with 7 bases between the two germline ends. CDR1 is KGHSH and CDR2 is LQKENI in the germline V gene. This CDR3 is built from 14 residues. CDR3 DNA: TGTGCCAGCTCACCACCTACAGCACAAGAGACCCAGTACTTC. Translation gives CASSPPTAQETQYF.

This clone has only a few counts. The CDR3 coding sequence is TGTGCCAGCAGCCGCCAGGGCACCGGGGAGCTGTTTTTT. Its translation: CASSRQGTGELFF. The V call is TRBV14, the J call TRBJ2-2; D is possibly TRBD1 (5 bases). The CDR3 is 13 residues long. Germline V gene sequence: CDR1 SGHDN, CDR2 FVKESK. V lost 4 bases to trimming and J lost 4 bases, with 7 bases between them.

This clone has only a few counts. The rearrangement links TRBV5-1 to TRBJ2-2, with 16 bases matching TRBD2. V shed 3 bases and J 6 bases; nucleotides not matched to a gene: 23. The CDR3 extends over 23 amino acids. From germline, CDR1 is SGHRS and CDR2 YFSETQ. The CDR3 DNA reads TGCGCCAGCAGCTGGGGCTTTGGCAGGCCGGGACTAGCGGGAGGGCCCAGATCCGGGGAGCTGTTTTTT. Translation gives CASSWGFGRPGLAGGPRSGELFF.

The chain combines TRBV4-1 with TRBJ1-3, with D possibly matching TRBD1 (5 bases). The length of the CDR3 is 18 residues. Germline lookup yields CDR1 MGHRA and CDR2 YSYEKL. V lost 0 bases to trimming and J lost 3 bases, with 18 bases between them. Here the CDR3 reads CASSQEWGDGSYGNTIYF. CDR3 bases: TGCGCCAGCAGCCAAGAATGGGGGGACGGATCTTATGGAAACACCATATATTTT.

The V and J genes are TRBV15 and TRBJ1-3; 7 bases agree with TRBD1. V was pared by 3 bases and J by 5 bases, with 4 bases of the junction left unmatched. The length of the CDR3 is 14 residues. CDR1 and CDR2 from the germline V gene are LNHNV and YYDKDF (reference sequence). This CDR3 reads CATSSTGERNTIYF. CDR3 bases: TGTGCCACCAGCAGTACAGGGGAGAGAAACACCATATATTTT.

This sequence joins TRBV29-1 and TRBJ2-3; 9 bases are a match to TRBD1. Trimming removed 4 bases from V and 1 base from J; junction bases left unmatched: 9. The CDR3 sequence is 16 residues long. Germline V CDR1 and CDR2: SQVTM, ANQGSEA. The DNA for the CDR3 is TGCAGCGTTGCAGGACAGGGGACTCTAGGCACAGATACGCAGTATTTT. It yields the protein CSVAGQGTLGTDTQYF.

The chain couples TRBV9 to TRBJ2-3; TRBD2 matches at 13 bases. V lost 3 bases, J lost 0 bases, and 10 bases stayed unmatched. Looked up from germline, CDR1 is SGDLS and CDR2 is YYNGEE. There are 19 residues in the CDR3. The CDR3 protein is CASSAPLAGGPSSTDTQYF. The CDR3 DNA reads TGTGCCAGCAGCGCACCACTAGCGGGAGGGCCAAGTAGCACAGATACGCAGTATTTT. The whole variable domain, filled in from reference TRBV9 and TRBJ2-3, reads DSGVTQTPKHLITATGQRVTLRCSPRSGDLSVYWYQQSLDQGLQFLIQYYNGEERAKGNILERFSAQQFPDLHSELNLSSLELGDSALYFCASSAPLAGGPSSTDTQYFGPGTRLTVL.

The J gene is TRBJ2-3, the V gene TRBV13, with D maybe TRBD2 (6 bases). CDR1 is PRHDT, CDR2 FYEKMQ, per germline (reference sequence). The CDR3 has 16 residues. Trimming removed 3 bases at V and 0 bases at J, with 13 bases between. The CDR3 sequence is CASSLGRDGSTDTQYF. DNA for the CDR3: TGTGCCAGCAGCTTGGGGCGGGACGGAAGCACAGATACGCAGTATTTT.

V gene TRBV4-1 combines with J gene TRBJ1-5; D is possibly TRBD1 (6 bases). CDR3 length: 17 amino acids. CDR1 is MGHRA and CDR2 is YSYEKL in the germline V gene. Trimming removed 0 bases at V and 5 bases at J, with 17 bases between. CDR3 DNA: TGCGCCAGCAGCCAAGATCCCCAGGGGAAGCGTCATCAGCCCCAGCATTTT. Translated: CASSQDPQGKRHQPQHF.

The rearrangement uses TRBV7-9 and TRBJ2-7; D perhaps matches TRBD2 (6 bases). V gave up 5 bases and J gave up 0 bases, with 14 bases separating them. CDR1 and CDR2 (germline): SEHNR, FQNEAQ (reference sequence). This CDR3 comprises 15 residues. The CDR3 sequence: CASSPSEGSSYEQYF. For the CDR3, the DNA is TGTGCCAGCAGCCCCTCGGAGGGCTCCTCCTACGAGCAGTACTTC.

This clone was detected only a few times. The V gene is TRBV19, the J gene TRBJ2-2; 7 nucleotides line up with TRBD2. J was trimmed by 8 bases and V by 0 bases; bases with no gene match: 12. There are 17 residues in the CDR3. Germline CDR1 LNHDA, CDR2 SQIVND (reference sequence). The DNA of the CDR3 is TGTGCCAGTAGTATAGATCCAGCGGGATCCTCTGAAGGGGAGCTGTTTTTT. Translating gives CASSIDPAGSSEGELFF.

This clone was recorded once. CDR3 loop: CAWSVDSGREYNEQFF. CDR3 sequence (DNA): TGTGCCTGGAGTGTGGATAGCGGGAGAGAGTACAATGAGCAGTTCTTC. The chain is built from TRBV30 and TRBJ2-1, with 9 bases identical to TRBD2. V lost 0 bases, J lost 4 bases, and 7 bases stayed unmatched. The CDR3 extends over 16 amino acids. The germline V gene has CDR1 GTSNPN and CDR2 SVGIG (reference sequence).

The chain recombines TRBV27 with TRBJ2-5, with D unresolved. Near its end, the DNA agrees better with TRBJ2-7, so the J call may be wrong. The CDR3 sequence is 13 residues long. Germline assignment: CDR1 MNHEY and CDR2 SMNVEV (reference sequence). Written as DNA, the CDR3 is TGTGCCAGCAGTCCCTCGCCCTCCTACGAGCAGTACTTC. Translation: CASSPSPSYEQYF.

The chain links TRBV6-4 to TRBJ2-2; TRBD1 matches at 7 bases. This CDR3 is built from 17 residues. CDR1 is MRHNA, CDR2 SNTAGT, per germline. Losses at the gene ends were 7 bases for V and 1 base for J; bases not matched to a gene: 12. CDR3: CASNRQGGGENTGELFF. The CDR3 DNA reads TGTGCCAGCAATCGACAGGGCGGTGGTGAGAACACCGGGGAGCTGTTTTTT.

The V and J genes are TRBV7-8 and TRBJ2-1; 8 bases match TRBD2. V shed 4 bases, J shed 2 bases, and the junction held 22 bases outside the gene matches. Germline assignment: CDR1 SGHVS and CDR2 FQNEAQ. CDR3 length equals 21 residues. CDR3 amino acids: CASSSSTPRLRAGGPYNEQFF. CDR3 coding DNA: TGTGCCAGCAGCTCCTCCACACCCCGATTGCGGGCGGGGGGCCCCTACAATGAGCAGTTCTTC. The full variable domain, with the rest looked up from reference TRBV7-8 and TRBJ2-1, is GAGVSQSPRYKVAKRGQDVALRCDPISGHVSLFWYQQALGQGPEFLTYFQNEAQLDKSGLPSDRFFAERPEGSVSTLKIQRTQQEDSAVYLCASSSSTPRLRAGGPYNEQFFGPGTRLTVL.